This section outlines one T cell receptor (beta chain) sequence together with its context. Antigen specificity is unknown. The CDR3 runs to 16 residues. Germline V CDR1 and CDR2: KGHSH, LQKENI. Deletions cut 3 bases from V and 6 bases from J, with 20 bases between. These data come from a study of cytotoxic CD8 clonotypes in ibrutinib-treated CLL. Data came from immunoSEQ multiplex PCR; TCRdb stores just in-frame clones and leaves some out. The data contain just over 200,000 clones, about four fifths of them singletons. Overall study findings and caveats: Clonality climbed at ibrutinib response, then dropped toward baseline at progression.

The chain is built from TRBV18 and TRBJ1-1; the D gene is possibly TRBD1 (5 bases). This sequence was found in a human donor with chronic lymphocytic leukemia. The material sequenced was PBMCs, taken after 12 months of ibrutinib treatment. CDR3 in amino acids: CASSPFPRGGLPEAFF. For the CDR3, the DNA is TGTGCCAGCTCACCCTTTCCGAGGGGAGGGCTCCCTGAAGCTTTCTTT.